The 20 T cell receptor beta chains reported below all come from one sample, sequenced in a study of blood T cells in healthy people across ages (dated by TCRdb to 2015 to 2017). To prepare the library, 5' RACE was applied. These reads were obtained on an Illumina HiSeq 2500. A second PCR of roughly 6 to 11 cycles was performed with a sample-barcoded 5' primer and a J-beta primer mix. The public reads were run again by TCRdb, first through fastp at Q25 and then through MiXCR, and only productive beta chains were kept. Every entry covers one CDR3 protein and lists the most common genes and DNA from its rows. The sample data list roughly 500,000 distinct CDR3 sequences, and about 25% of these were observed just once. The ten biggest clones cover around 10% of the sample. The sample also formed part of further work on T cells of mothers and their children.

The sample was blood. These receptors all come from a boy younger than 18 in good health.

In its sample, this clonotype was seen many times. V gene TRBV7-2 combines with J gene TRBJ2-5, with 9 bases aligning to TRBD2. CDR3 length: 18 residues. The V segment lost 1 base and the J segment 2 bases; nucleotides outside the gene matches: 11. Germline V gene sequence: CDR1 SGHTA, CDR2 FQGNSA. The CDR3 DNA follows: TGTGCCAGCAGCTTAGAGCGAGCGGGAGGACGGCGGCAAGAGACCCAGTACTTC. Translation gives CASSLERAGGRRQETQYF.

In its sample, this clonotype was seen a few times. The chain's CDR3 is CASSERLGVATNEKLFF. Here the CDR3 DNA reads TGTGCCAGCAGCGAGAGGTTAGGGGTTGCGACTAATGAAAAACTGTTTTTT. The rearrangement links TRBV7-8 to TRBJ1-4; D may be TRBD1 (5 bases). CDR1 is SGHVS, CDR2 FQNEAQ, per germline. V lost 5 bases to trimming and J lost 2 bases, with 18 bases between them. The CDR3 is 17 amino acids.

This clonotype appeared a few times. The chain is built from TRBV4-3 and TRBJ2-1; D might be TRBD2 (6 bases). The germline gives CDR1 LGHNA, CDR2 YSLEER. The CDR3 length is 15 residues. V was pared by 5 bases and J by 5 bases, with 16 bases between. CDR3 residues: CASSLGGTGDNEQFF. The CDR3 nucleotides are TGCGCCAGCAGCTTAGGAGGGACTGGCGACAATGAGCAGTTCTTC.

The J gene is TRBJ1-6, the V gene TRBV7-2, with D possibly TRBD1 on 5 matching bases. CDR3 length equals 12 residues. From germline, CDR1 is SGHTA and CDR2 FQGNSA. V shed 9 bases and J shed 13 bases, with 16 bases lying between them. CDR3 DNA: TGTGCCAGTGGGGGAGGGAAGCGGCCCCTCCACTTT. It is translated as CASGGGKRPLHF.

This clonotype was recorded a few times. The V call is TRBV11-2, the J call TRBJ2-3; TRBD2 is a possible D gene (6 bases). Trimming removed 6 bases from V and 0 bases from J, with 13 bases in between. The CDR3 consists of 15 residues. The germline V gene has CDR1 SGHAT and CDR2 FQNNGV. The CDR3 DNA reads as TGTGCCAGCAGGGCCATGGCGGGGAGCACAGATACGCAGTATTTT. Its translation: CASRAMAGSTDTQYF.

This clonotype was recorded at least ten times. The chain employs TRBV27 and TRBJ2-7; D may be TRBD1 (6 bases). Trimming pared 1 base from V and 6 bases from J, leaving 10 bases between. The CDR3 sequence is 13 residues long. CDR1 and CDR2 from the germline V gene are MNHEY and SMNVEV (reference sequence). The CDR3 DNA reads as TGTGCCAGCAGTTTATATGGGGGCAGCGAGCAGTACTTC. It yields the protein CASSLYGGSEQYF.

This clonotype turned up a few times. The chain's CDR3 is CASSRPGQGATGELFF. CDR3 sequence (DNA): TGTGCCAGCAGCCGACCGGGGCAGGGGGCTACCGGGGAGCTGTTTTTT. The chain carries TRBV14 and TRBJ2-2; 8 bases are a match to TRBD1. This CDR3 comprises 16 residues. CDR1 and CDR2 from the germline V gene are SGHDN and FVKESK. The V segment lost 4 bases and the J segment 5 bases; nucleotides outside the gene matches: 9.

The chain joins TRBV2 to TRBJ1-6, with a weak D call TRBD1 (5 bases). Germline V lookup: CDR1 SNHLY, CDR2 FYNNEI. This CDR3 region has 17 residues. Trimming took 4 bases from V and 9 from J, leaving 22 bases between them. CDR3 in DNA: TGTGCCAGCAGTGTTTACGTTGGGGGGGGAAGTTCTTCACCCCTCCACTTT. It encodes CASSVYVGGGSSSPLHF.

This sequence joins TRBV12-3 or TRBV12-4 and TRBJ2-4; D call uncertain. Trimming removed 4 bases at V and 13 bases at J, with 11 bases between. This CDR3 is 11 amino acids long. CDR3 coding DNA: TGTGCCAGCAGTTCCGGGCCGCCACAGTACTTC. This encodes CASSSGPPQYF.

This clonotype was picked up a small number of times. This chain connects TRBV4-1 to TRBJ1-2, with 8 bases lining up with TRBD1. Trimming at V came to 2 bases and at J to 2 bases, leaving 4 bases not matched to a gene. In germline, CDR1 is MGHRA, CDR2 YSYEKL. The CDR3 totals 15 residues. Here the CDR3 DNA reads TGCGCCAGCAGCCAACTCCACAGGGGGAACTATGGCTACACCTTC. It translates to CASSQLHRGNYGYTF.

The chain employs TRBV29-1 and TRBJ1-2, with D tentatively TRBD1 (5 bases). V was pared by 7 bases and J by 2 bases, with 14 bases between. Germline assignment: CDR1 SQVTM and CDR2 ANQGSEA. The CDR3 contains 13 residues. CDR3 nucleotide sequence: TGCAGCGCATCCGGGACGGTAAACTATGGCTACACCTTC. It encodes CSASGTVNYGYTF.

V gene TRBV20-1 combines with J gene TRBJ2-5; no clear D gene. Per germline, CDR1 DFQATT and CDR2 SNEGSKA (reference sequence). Trimming removed 4 bases from V and 0 bases from J, with 15 bases in between. This CDR3 spans 15 amino acids. The CDR3 reads CSATPVLADQETQYF. CDR3 nucleotides: TGCAGTGCTACCCCCGTACTCGCAGACCAAGAGACCCAGTACTTC.

This sequence joins TRBV6-5 and TRBJ2-1, with D possibly TRBD1 on 6 matching bases. Germline V gene lookup returns CDR1 MNHEY and CDR2 SVGAGI. Deletions cut 5 bases from V and 1 base from J, with 15 bases between. The CDR3 is 16 residues long. CDR3 coding DNA: TGTGCCAGCAGTCACCCGGGACATGGATCCTACAATGAGCAGTTCTTC. Its protein is CASSHPGHGSYNEQFF.

The chain links TRBV7-2 to TRBJ2-3; 11 nucleotides match TRBD2. This CDR3 region has 16 residues. The germline V gene has CDR1 SGHTA and CDR2 FQGNSA. The V gene end was trimmed by 1 base and the J gene end by 3 bases; junction bases not matched to a gene: 3. The CDR3 DNA follows: TGTGCCAGCAGCTTAGTTAGCGGGAGGGGGACAGATACGCAGTATTTT. Encoded protein: CASSLVSGRGTDTQYF.

This clonotype has a handful of counts. This chain joins TRBV7-9 and TRBJ1-6; D is ambiguous. V lost 4 bases and J lost 8, with 12 bases in between. Germline V gene sequence: CDR1 SEHNR, CDR2 FQNEAQ (reference sequence). CDR3 length: 14 residues. The CDR3 reads CASSSSLGYSPLHF. The DNA of the CDR3 is TGTGCCAGCAGCTCCTCCCTAGGTTATTCACCCCTCCACTTT.

This clonotype was counted a few times. The chain couples TRBV30 to TRBJ2-5; D not certain. The CDR3 runs 14 residues. V shed 3 bases and J shed 1 base, with 12 bases lying between them. In germline, CDR1 is GTSNPN, CDR2 SVGIG (reference sequence). Here the CDR3 DNA reads TGTGCCTGGAGCCTGACGAGCCCCCAAGAGACCCAGTACTTC. Its translation is CAWSLTSPQETQYF.

The chain carries TRBV15 and TRBJ1-6; 7 bases are shared with TRBD1. V lost 8 bases and J lost 5; bases outside the gene matches: 0. Germline-derived CDR1 and CDR2 are LNHNV and YYDKDF (reference sequence). The CDR3 loop spans 12 amino acids. The CDR3: CATGQDNSPLHF. Written as DNA, the CDR3 is TGTGCCACCGGACAGGATAATTCACCCCTCCACTTT.

This chain connects TRBV20-1 to TRBJ1-1; D is ambiguous. The CDR3 consists of 12 residues. The ends were cut back, 2 bases at V and 12 bases at J, with 16 bases in the middle. Germline V gene lookup returns CDR1 DFQATT and CDR2 SNEGSKA (reference sequence). CDR3 in DNA: TGCAGTGCTAGAAAGAAGTTGGGTATAACTTTCTTT. Its translation is CSARKKLGITFF.

This clonotype was observed a handful of times. The chain recombines TRBV27 with TRBJ2-5; the match to TRBD1 covers 7 bases. Trimming took 5 bases from V and 11 from J; bases not matched to a gene: 11. This CDR3 spans 13 amino acids. Germline CDR1 and CDR2: MNHEY and SMNVEV (reference sequence). The CDR3 DNA sequence: TGTGCCAGCAGTGGACAGGTCCGAGGGGAGCAGTACTTC. It yields the protein CASSGQVRGEQYF.

The rearrangement joins TRBV6-5 to TRBJ1-6; D uncertain. V was shortened by 2 bases and J by 5 bases, with 7 bases between the two germline ends. The CDR3 covers 14 residues. Looked up from germline, CDR1 is MNHEY and CDR2 is SVGAGI. The CDR3: CASSYGQNNSPLHF. The CDR3 DNA reads TGTGCCAGCAGTTACGGGCAGAATAATTCACCCCTCCACTTT.